The TCR beta chain described here comes from a study of T cells after yellow fever vaccination. General study findings and limits: Once the booster was given, most primary-vaccination clones reappeared, at more than 95% for CD4 and roughly 91% for CD8.

With 2 bases clipped from V and 4 bases from J, the junction kept 18 bases outside the gene matches. This CDR3 region has 19 residues. Germline CDR1 is LGHDT and CDR2 is YNNKEL (reference sequence). The table lists this clonotype with a few counts. Its antigen is unidentified. TCRdb independently ran MiXCR on the 5' RACE reads; one entry per CDR3 protein. Of 500,000 to 650,000 distinct CDR3 sequences detected, less than 20% appear once; the ten largest clones hold around 16%. The clonotype originates from a man younger than 35 who received the YFV17D yellow fever vaccine. This sequence joins TRBV3-1 and TRBJ2-5; 8 bases line up with TRBD2. The sequences come from PBMCs, collected around 5 days after the first yellow fever vaccination. The CDR3 is CASSQKRPPGGSVRETQYF. The CDR3, as DNA: TGTGCCAGCAGCCAAAAGAGGCCCCCGGGGGGGTCTGTCCGAGAGACCCAGTACTTC.